This T cell receptor (beta chain) was identified during a study of lung T cells in sarcoidosis with Löfgren's syndrome. Across the study: Analyses focused on Löfgren's syndrome patients.

Comment on this clonotype: The target antigen is unknown.

Study-wide findings and caveats: TRBV2 was the preferred pairing partner of TRAV12-1, with similar CDR3s. Multiple Löfgren's syndrome patients reportedly shared TRAV12-1 and TRBV2 CDR3 motifs, suggesting public CD4+ TCRs. The most expanded V genes in Löfgren's patients were reportedly TRAV12-1 and TRBV2.

MiXCR, run by TCRdb on the reads, gives a single entry per CDR3 protein. The repertoire includes 15,000 to 20,000 distinct CDR3 sequences, about 22% of them detected once, and about 4% sits in the top ten. The V and J ends lost 4 bases and 9 bases, in that order; junction bases with no gene match: 7. Per the germline V gene, CDR1 is SGHDT and CDR2 is YYEEEE. The CDR3 spans 13 residues. The sequencing sample was made of CD4+ T cells from PBMCs. V and J are TRBV5-6 and TRBJ2-1, with 7 bases aligning to TRBD1. This TCR was sampled from a human donor with sarcoidosis (Löfgren's syndrome or another form), or a control subject (not recorded which). In DNA form, the CDR3 reads TGTGCCAGCAGCACTACAGGGGTGGGTGAGCAGTTCTTC. Residues: CASSTTGVGEQFF.